A selection of T cell receptor beta chains follows, all from one sample in a study of OX40 agonist ivuxolimab in advanced cancers. Only in-frame clones appear in the TCRdb table, and some are missing; sequencing was by immunoSEQ multiplex PCR. This table holds about 80,000 clones, under 90% found once. Material: CD4+ or CD8+ T cells sorted from blood, obtained in a trial of the OX40 agonist ivuxolimab. The receptors stem from an adult with an advanced solid tumor such as melanoma, head and neck, liver or kidney cancer. Each CDR3 is given with its conserved first and last residue. A D gene is named only where the DNA matches it firmly. Clone sizes are given selectively: once, few, many, or a class where the clone is expanded.

j_call clone_size d_call v_call cdr3_nt cdr3_aa
TRBJ1-2 . TRBD1 TRBV27 TGTGCCAGCAGTAGGGTGAGGGGACAGGGTTCCGCAAGTATCTATGGCTACACCTTC CASSRVRGQGSASIYGYTF
TRBJ2-1 . TRBD1 TRBV5-1 TGCGCCAGCAGCAAGGGACAGGGATACAATGAGCAGTTCTTC CASSKGQGYNEQFF
TRBJ1-2 . . TRBV6-5 TGTGCCAGCAGTTACTCATCCGGGCAACGGGCCTACACCTTC CASSYSSGQRAYTF
TRBJ2-6 . . TRBV28 TGTGCCAGCAGTTTTTTTTTCTGGAGGCGGGACAGCATTAACTCTGGGGCCAACGTCCTGACTTTC CASSFFFWRRDSINSGANVLTF
TRBJ2-1 . . TRBV6-5 TGTGCCAGCAGCTATACCCTAGGGAATGAGCAGTTCTTC CASSYTLGNEQFF
TRBJ2-1 . . TRBV6-5 TGTGCCAGCAGCACCATATTAAGCTGGTCAAGTGAGCAGTTCTTC CASSTILSWSSEQFF
TRBJ1-6 . TRBD1 TRBV7-9 TGTGCCAGCAGCTATAAGGAGGGGGGGACAGACGCCTCAATGCTAGAATTT CASSYKEGGTDASMLEF
TRBJ2-2 once TRBD2 TRBV7-2 TGTGCCAGCAGCCGGTCCGGGACTAGCGGCACCGGGGAGCTGTTTTTT CASSRSGTSGTGELFF
TRBJ1-5 . . TRBV5-8 TGTGCCAGCAGTTCGGGACTCCTGGTCAATCAGCCCCAGCATTTT CASSSGLLVNQPQHF
TRBJ1-2 . TRBD1 TRBV7-9 TGTGCCAGCAGCCAGGGGGGGAGCGGGAAGTACTATGGCTACACCTTC CASSQGGSGKYYGYTF
TRBJ1-2 . TRBD1 TRBV7-2 TGTGCCAGCAGCTTCGGGGTGGACAGGTTCTATGGCTACACCTTC CASSFGVDRFYGYTF
TRBJ2-7 . TRBD2 TRBV5-1 TGCGCCAGCAGCTTTGGGCGTAGCGGGAGGCCCCACGAGCAGTACTTC CASSFGRSGRPHEQYF
TRBJ2-3 . . TRBV6-6 TGTGCCAGCAGTACCTTCTCAGATACGCAGTATTTT CASSTFSDTQYF
TRBJ1-1 . . TRBV5-4 TGTGCCAGCAGCGGGACACGAAACACTGAAGCTTTCTTT CASSGTRNTEAFF
TRBJ2-2 . TRBD1 TRBV28 TGTGCCAGCGGTAGGCAGGGGGCCGGAGCCGGGGAGCTGTTTTTT CASGRQGAGAGELFF
TRBJ2-6 . TRBD1 TRBV27 TGTGCCAGCAGCCGCGGGACAGGGGGTACTGGGGCCAACGTCCTGACTTTC CASSRGTGGTGANVLTF
TRBJ1-1 . . TRBV4-2 TGTGCCAGCAGCCAAGTCGGGGAGGGGAACACTGAAGCTTTCTTT CASSQVGEGNTEAFF
TRBJ2-7 few . TRBV11-3 TGTGCCAGCAGCTTAACCTCGGCCTACGAGCAGTACTTC CASSLTSAYEQYF
TRBJ1-1 . . TRBV13 TGTGCCAGCATCACAGCTGGAAGGGGCACTGAAGCTTTCTTT CASITAGRGTEAFF